The present entry profiles one T cell receptor beta chain with its context. Its antigen is undetermined. For the second PCR, which ran for roughly 6 to 12 cycles, a sample-barcoded 5' primer and a J-beta primer mix were used. Using its own MiXCR run on the 5' RACE reads, TCRdb lists one record per CDR3 protein. The sample lists 1.5 million to 2 million distinct CDR3 sequences, 40% to 55% occurring once. Each sample used at least 7 million PBMCs. The data were taken from a study of blood T cells in healthy people across ages. Study-wide results and caveats: Significant beta diversity loss was already apparent by age roughly 43, declining roughly linearly.

V was pared by 3 bases and J by 5 bases, with 4 bases of the junction left unmatched. This CDR3 is 14 amino acids long. The TCR originated in a woman aged 40 to 49 in good health. Specimen: blood. The J gene is TRBJ1-2, the V gene TRBV12-3 or TRBV12-4, with 9 nucleotides matching TRBD1. In DNA form, the CDR3 reads TGTGCCAGCAGTTTTCCCGGGACAGGGTATGGCTACACCTTC. This encodes CASSFPGTGYGYTF.